This section outlines one T cell receptor (beta chain) sequence together with its context. V dropped 2 bases and J dropped 0 bases, with 11 bases sitting between them. The germline V gene has CDR1 SGHRS and CDR2 YFSETQ. CDR3 length equals 15 residues. This record comes from a study of T cell responses to AZD1222 COVID-19 vaccine. Clones were sequenced by immunoSEQ multiplex PCR, and TCRdb holds only the in-frame ones, with some missing. Among roughly 150,000 clones listed, 90% to 95% were seen once. The sequencing here drew on peripheral blood, taken 28 days after the second AZD1222 dose. The clonotype originates from an adult who received the AZD1222 COVID-19 vaccine. The rearrangement links TRBV5-1 to TRBJ1-2; D is unclear. CDR3 in DNA: TGCGCCAGCAGCTTAGGCCACAAGACTAACTATGGCTACACCTTC. This gives the protein CASSLGHKTNYGYTF.